The clone carrying this T cell receptor (beta chain) was counted many times. The antigen remains undetermined. This record belongs to a study of early T cells in non-severe SARS-CoV-2 infection. Overall study context: Chains stayed unpaired after sequencing of bulk RNA from unsorted whole blood.

The germline V gene encodes CDR1 WSHSY and CDR2 SAAADI. The CDR3 consists of 16 residues. V trimming: 3 bases; J trimming: 3 bases; junction bases outside the gene matches: 7. cDNA molecules, individually, were tagged with unique molecular identifiers. Each CDR3 protein gets one entry after TCRdb re-called the 5' RACE reads with MiXCR. The sample lists roughly 33,000 distinct CDR3 sequences, roughly 5.7% occurring once. Regarding the study as a whole: Using VDJdb, the matching emphasized anti-spike CD8 responses while missing private and CD4 specificities.

The TCR originated in an adult who was a healthcare worker with PCR-confirmed SARS-CoV-2 infection or an uninfected control (not recorded which). Source material: whole blood. The rearrangement links TRBV10-2 to TRBJ2-3; 9 bases line up with TRBD1. In DNA form, the CDR3 reads TGCGCCAGCAGTGAAGGGGACAGGGCGGAGACAGATACGCAGTATTTT. Its translation: CASSEGDRAETDTQYF.